These 26 T cell receptor beta chains originate from one sample sequenced in a study of vaccination effects on CD4 cells after COVID-19. Some clones are missing from TCRdb's copy, which holds only in-frame ones; the method was immunoSEQ multiplex PCR. The sample contains roughly 20,000 clones, 65% to 85% of which appear only once. Antigen specificity for these receptors is unknown. Antigen-specific CD4+ T cells were first expanded with viral peptide pools by the ViraFEST assay and only then sequenced. Subsequent to a culture period of under 11 days, CD4+ T cells were isolated. Recipients of the vaccine had no prior SARS-CoV-2 infection and negative nucleocapsid antibodies. Sequences were derived from CD4+ T cells from PBMCs cultured with HCoV-NL63 spike peptides, sampled before COVID-19 vaccination. Receptor source: a human donor who received a COVID-19 vaccine.

V and J are TRBV19 and TRBJ1-6; weak D call: TRBD1 (5 bases). Trimming shortened V by 6 bases and J by 6 bases, and 15 bases separated the two germline ends. Germline-derived CDR1 and CDR2 are LNHDA and SQIVND (reference sequence). This CDR3 is 15 amino acids long. The CDR3 DNA follows: TGTGCCAGTAGCATGCGGGGCGTCCCTAATTCACCCCTCCACTTT. Its translation is CASSMRGVPNSPLHF.

The J gene is TRBJ2-5, the V gene TRBV28, with D possibly matching TRBD2 (6 bases). This CDR3 is built from 13 residues. The ends were cut back, 8 bases at V and 5 bases at J, with 15 bases in the middle. Germline-derived CDR1 and CDR2 are MDHEN and SYDVKM. The CDR3 DNA follows: TGTGCCAGCCTGGGCCCTGGGGGGGAGACCCAGTACTTC. It is translated as CASLGPGGETQYF. Looking up the rest from reference TRBV28 and TRBJ2-5 gives the full variable domain: DVKVTQSSRYLVKRTGEKVFLECVQDMDHENMFWYRQDPGLGLRLIYFSYDVKMKEKGDIPEGYSVSREKKERFSLILESASTNQTSMYLCASLGPGGETQYFGPGTRLLVL.

This chain uses TRBV3-1 (or the pseudogene TRBV3-2) with TRBJ1-6; TRBD1 might be the D (5 bases). V shed 4 bases and J shed 5 bases, with 21 bases lying between them. Germline V lookup: CDR1 LGHDT, CDR2 YNNKEL (reference sequence). This CDR3 is 18 amino acids long. The CDR3 DNA reads as TGTGCCAGCAGCCCCATTGGTTTATCGGGGGGGGATAATTCACCCCTCCACTTT. This sequence encodes CASSPIGLSGGDNSPLHF.

The CDR3 coding sequence is TGTGCCAGTGAACTTGATATCGCAGAGACCCAGTACTTC. Translation: CASELDIAETQYF. The J gene is TRBJ2-5, the V gene TRBV21-1; the DNA was not used to check the table's D call, TRBD2. TRBV21-1 has pseudogene status. The CDR3 consists of 13 residues.

The V call is TRBV27, the J call TRBJ2-2, with 7 bases identical to TRBD1. Losses at the gene ends were 4 bases for V and 5 bases for J; bases not matched to a gene: 4. This CDR3 comprises 14 residues. CDR1 is MNHEY, CDR2 SMNVEV, per germline (reference sequence). CDR3 DNA sequence: TGTGCCAGCAGTTATGACAGGGAGACCGGGGAGCTGTTTTTT. It translates to CASSYDRETGELFF.

The chain is built from TRBV29-1 and TRBJ2-2, with 7 bases lining up with TRBD1. The CDR3 is made up of 13 amino acids. Germline assignment: CDR1 SQVTM and CDR2 ANQGSEA. Trimming removed 6 bases from V and 3 bases from J; junction bases left unmatched: 4. The DNA for the CDR3 is TGCAGCGTCCACAGGGGCGACACCGGGGAGCTGTTTTTT. Protein product: CSVHRGDTGELFF.

CDR3 loop: CASSEFRLAGLNEQFF. CDR3 sequence (DNA): TGTGCCAGCAGTGAATTCCGGCTAGCGGGGCTCAATGAGCAGTTCTTC. The chain recombines TRBV25-1 with TRBJ2-1; 9 bases line up with TRBD2. This CDR3 has 16 residues. V lost 1 base and J lost 6; bases outside the gene matches: 7. Per the germline V gene, CDR1 is MGHDK and CDR2 is SYGVNS.

This clone turned up a few times. This CDR3 reads CASSMADGHSNQPQHF. The CDR3 DNA follows: TGTGCCAGTAGTATGGCGGACGGACATAGCAATCAGCCCCAGCATTTT. V gene TRBV19 combines with J gene TRBJ1-5, with D tentatively TRBD1 (5 bases). Trimming removed 3 bases from V and 0 bases from J, with 12 bases in between. CDR3 size: 16 residues. Germline V lookup: CDR1 LNHDA, CDR2 SQIVND (reference sequence).

The rearrangement uses TRBV5-1 and TRBJ2-5, with 8 bases lining up with TRBD2. The CDR3 loop spans 15 amino acids. Per germline, CDR1 SGHRS and CDR2 YFSETQ. V was pared by 2 bases and J by 4 bases, with 7 bases of the junction left unmatched. CDR3 nucleotides: TGCGCCAGCAGCTTAGTAGCGGGGACTGGAGAGACCCAGTACTTC. It encodes CASSLVAGTGETQYF.

This chain uses TRBV3-1 (or the pseudogene TRBV3-2) with TRBJ2-7; weak D call: TRBD1 (5 bases). Germline V gene data show CDR1 as LGHDT and CDR2 as YNNKEL (reference sequence). V lost 1 base, J lost 5 bases, and 15 bases lay in between. This CDR3 is 15 amino acids long. The CDR3 here is CASSQGTGPRNEQYF. The CDR3 DNA reads TGTGCCAGCAGCCAAGGTACAGGCCCCCGGAACGAGCAGTACTTC.

This clone has a single count. This chain links TRBV29-1 with TRBJ1-5; a possible D gene is TRBD1 (6 bases). Germline CDR1 SQVTM, CDR2 ANQGSEA. Trimming stripped 3 bases from V and 7 bases from J, with 13 bases between. This CDR3 is built from 13 residues. The CDR3: CSVDGGMGQPQHF. CDR3 in DNA: TGCAGCGTTGACGGGGGCATGGGGCAGCCCCAGCATTTT.

This chain links TRBV6-4 with TRBJ1-1; D not certain. This CDR3 comprises 14 residues. V was trimmed by 5 bases and J by 5 bases, leaving 15 bases between them. CDR1 and CDR2 from the germline V gene are MRHNA and SNTAGT. CDR3 in DNA: TGTGCCAGCAGTCCTGCCGGTACGAGTACTGAAGCTTTCTTT. Amino acids: CASSPAGTSTEAFF.

This clone was seen a few times. This chain links TRBV5-1 with TRBJ2-1; 12 bases are shared with TRBD2. Germline CDR1 reads SGHRS; CDR2 reads YFSETQ. This CDR3 region has 19 residues. J gave up 0 bases and V 1 base, and 8 bases lay outside the gene matches. The CDR3 nucleotides read TGCGCCAGCAGCTTGCCGGATTCTAGCGGGGGGGCCTCCTACAATGAGCAGTTCTTC. This translates into CASSLPDSSGGASYNEQFF.

V and J are TRBV11-2 and TRBJ2-1; perhaps TRBD2 as D (6 bases). This CDR3 is built from 12 residues. Germline-derived CDR1 and CDR2 are SGHAT and FQNNGV. Between the trimmed V and J ends, which lost 5 bases and 9 bases, there was a span of 11 bases. The CDR3 loop reads CASSQPAGEQFF. DNA of the CDR3: TGTGCCAGCAGCCAACCAGCGGGTGAGCAGTTCTTC.

This chain uses TRBV27 with TRBJ2-6, with D perhaps TRBD1 (6 bases). Trimming removed 5 bases at V and 0 bases at J, with 14 bases between. Looked up from germline, CDR1 is MNHEY and CDR2 is SMNVEV (reference sequence). The CDR3 runs to 17 residues. The CDR3: CASSLGHSSSGANVLTF. In DNA, the CDR3 is TGTGCCAGCAGTCTGGGACACTCGAGCTCTGGGGCCAACGTCCTGACTTTC.

This chain links TRBV20-1 with TRBJ2-1; D is undetermined. CDR3 length: 10 residues. Germline assignment: CDR1 DFQATT and CDR2 SNEGSKA (reference sequence). The CDR3 here is CSQGVDEQFF. CDR3 DNA sequence: TGCAGCCAAGGAGTAGATGAGCAGTTCTTC.

The J gene is TRBJ2-7, the V gene TRBV12-3 or TRBV12-4, with D perhaps matching TRBD2 (6 bases). The CDR3 runs to 12 residues. V lost 5 bases, J lost 6 bases, and 11 bases lay in between. CDR3 coding DNA: TGTGCCAGCAGTCAGCGGGTTGGCGAGCAGTACTTC. It encodes CASSQRVGEQYF.

This clone came up a few times. The chain has TRBV19 and TRBJ1-1; D is uncertain. There are 14 residues in the CDR3. Germline CDR1 reads LNHDA; CDR2 reads SQIVND (reference sequence). Between the trimmed V and J ends, which lost 1 base and 4 bases, there was a span of 10 bases. The CDR3 DNA reads as TGTGCCAGTAGTATAGTTGGAGGGAGCACTGAAGCTTTCTTT. Encoded protein: CASSIVGGSTEAFF.

The V gene is TRBV4-3, the J gene TRBJ2-2; 8 positions match TRBD1. CDR3 length: 15 amino acids. V lost 3 bases, J lost 6 bases, and 6 bases stayed unmatched. The germline gives CDR1 LGHNA, CDR2 YSLEER. CDR3 sequence: CASSHSDRDAGELFF. The CDR3 bases are TGCGCCAGCAGCCACTCGGACAGGGATGCCGGGGAGCTGTTTTTT.

The chain combines TRBV29-1 with TRBJ2-7; perhaps TRBD2 as D (6 bases). V was shortened by 5 bases and J by 2 bases, with 16 bases between the two germline ends. Per germline, CDR1 SQVTM and CDR2 ANQGSEA. The CDR3 sequence is 14 residues long. CDR3 coding DNA: TGCAGCGTTAGCCGGGGGTCGGAACCCTACGAGCAGTACTTC. It encodes CSVSRGSEPYEQYF.

The J gene is TRBJ1-4, the V gene TRBV2, with D maybe TRBD1 (6 bases). This CDR3 has 15 residues. The V end lost 7 bases, the J end lost 4 bases, and 16 bases lay between the germline ends. Per the germline V gene, CDR1 is SNHLY and CDR2 is FYNNEI. In nucleotides, the CDR3 is TGTGCCAGCATACTCGACCGAGGGGGTAATGAAAAACTGTTTTTT. The encoded protein is CASILDRGGNEKLFF.

This chain links TRBV2 with TRBJ1-4; TRBD1 matches 7 bases. V shed 1 base and J 6 bases; nucleotides not matched to a gene: 11. CDR3 size: 17 residues. The germline V gene has CDR1 SNHLY and CDR2 FYNNEI. The CDR3 loop is CASSEGKPTGWHEKLFF. As DNA, the CDR3 is TGTGCCAGCAGTGAAGGGAAGCCGACAGGGTGGCATGAAAAACTGTTTTTT.

This clone was seen once. The genes are TRBV3-1 (or the pseudogene TRBV3-2) and TRBJ2-3, with 16 bases identical to TRBD2. The CDR3 contains 20 residues. V lost 0 bases and J lost 7; bases outside the gene matches: 13. In germline, CDR1 is LGHDT, CDR2 YNNKEL (reference sequence). The CDR3 sequence: CASSQDKGTSGGVTRNTQYF. CDR3 in DNA: TGTGCCAGCAGCCAAGATAAGGGGACTAGCGGGGGGGTTACGAGAAATACGCAGTATTTT.

As to this clone: A read error may account for a junction end that differs from germline. The J gene is TRBJ2-3, the V gene TRBV12-3 or TRBV12-4; D gene ambiguous. The CDR3 runs to 12 residues. The CDR3, as DNA: TGTGCCAGCAGCTCCACTAAGGGTACGCTGTATTTT. Translating gives CASSSTKGTLYF.

The chain is built from TRBV21-1 and TRBJ2-2. TRBV21-1 is a known pseudogene. This CDR3 contains 16 residues. CDR3 region: CASRRGDTGLTGELFF. CDR3 bases: TGTGCCAGCAGAAGGGGAGACACAGGCTTGACCGGGGAGCTGTTTTTT.

This sequence joins TRBV5-6 and TRBJ1-2, with TRBD1 as a possible D gene (5 bases). V lost 0 bases to trimming and J lost 9 bases, with 12 bases between them. CDR1 is SGHDT and CDR2 is YYEEEE in the germline V gene. This CDR3 region has 13 residues. CDR3 in DNA: TGTGCCAGCAGCTTGGATGGCAGGGTGAGCTACACCTTC. It translates to CASSLDGRVSYTF.